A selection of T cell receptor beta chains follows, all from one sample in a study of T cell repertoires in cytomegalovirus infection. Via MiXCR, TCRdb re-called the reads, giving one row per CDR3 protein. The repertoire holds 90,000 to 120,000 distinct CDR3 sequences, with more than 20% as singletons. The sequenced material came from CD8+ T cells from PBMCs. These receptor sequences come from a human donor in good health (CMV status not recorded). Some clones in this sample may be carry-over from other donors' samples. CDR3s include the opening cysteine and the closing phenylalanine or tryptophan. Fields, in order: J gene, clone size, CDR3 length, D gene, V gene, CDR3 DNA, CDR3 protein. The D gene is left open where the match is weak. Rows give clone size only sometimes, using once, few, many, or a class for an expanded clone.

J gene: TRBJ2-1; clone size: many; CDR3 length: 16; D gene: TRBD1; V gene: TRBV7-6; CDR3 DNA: TGTGCCAGCACCTACACCCAGGGGGAGCCCTACAATGAGCAGTTCTTC; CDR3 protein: CASTYTQGEPYNEQFF
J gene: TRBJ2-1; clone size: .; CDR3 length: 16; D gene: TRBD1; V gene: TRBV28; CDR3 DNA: TGTGCCAGCAGCCCTGGGACAGGGAGCCAATACAATGAGCAGTTCTTC; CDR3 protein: CASSPGTGSQYNEQFF
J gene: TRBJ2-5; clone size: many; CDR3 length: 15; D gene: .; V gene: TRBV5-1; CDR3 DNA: TGCGCCAGCAGCTTGGCTTGGGGTGGAGGAGAGACCCAGTACTTC; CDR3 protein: CASSLAWGGGETQYF
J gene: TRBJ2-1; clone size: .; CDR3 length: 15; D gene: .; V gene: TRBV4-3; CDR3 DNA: TGCGCCAGCAGCCAAGATAGGACCGGGCTCAATGAGCAGTTCTTC; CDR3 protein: CASSQDRTGLNEQFF
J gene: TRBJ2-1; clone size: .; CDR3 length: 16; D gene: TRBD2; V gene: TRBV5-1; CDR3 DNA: TGCGCCAGCAGCATCCGACTAGCGGGGACGAACAATGAGCAGTTCTTC; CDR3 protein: CASSIRLAGTNNEQFF
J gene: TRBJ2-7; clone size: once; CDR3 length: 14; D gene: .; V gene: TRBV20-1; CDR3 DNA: TGCAGTGCTAGAGATGGAACTCCCCCCTACGAGCAGTACTTC; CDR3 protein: CSARDGTPPYEQYF
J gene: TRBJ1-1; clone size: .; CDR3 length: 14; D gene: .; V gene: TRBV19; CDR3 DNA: TGTGCCAGTAGTATATCGTGGGCGAACACTGAAGCTTTCTTT; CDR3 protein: CASSISWANTEAFF
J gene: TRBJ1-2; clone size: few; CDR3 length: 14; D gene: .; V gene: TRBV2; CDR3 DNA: TGTGCCAGCAGTGAAGTTGGGTCTAACTATGGCTACACCTTC; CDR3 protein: CASSEVGSNYGYTF
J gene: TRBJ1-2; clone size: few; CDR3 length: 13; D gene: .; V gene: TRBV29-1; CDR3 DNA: TGCAGCGTTGTATCGGAGGGTGGGGATGGCTACACCTTC; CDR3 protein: CSVVSEGGDGYTF
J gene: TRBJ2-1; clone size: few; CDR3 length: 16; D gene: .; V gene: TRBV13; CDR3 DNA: TGTGCCAGCAGCTTAGCGGCGCAGGGTTTCTACAATGAGCAGTTCTTC; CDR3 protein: CASSLAAQGFYNEQFF
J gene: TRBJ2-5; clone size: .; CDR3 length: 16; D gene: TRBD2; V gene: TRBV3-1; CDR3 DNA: TGTGCCAGCAGCCGATTACTAGCGGGGGGCCGGGAGACCCAGTACTTC; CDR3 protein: CASSRLLAGGRETQYF
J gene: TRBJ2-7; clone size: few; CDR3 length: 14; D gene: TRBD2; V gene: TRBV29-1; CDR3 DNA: TGCAGCGTCCTTAGCGGGAGCCGGTCCTACGAGCAGTACTTC; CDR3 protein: CSVLSGSRSYEQYF
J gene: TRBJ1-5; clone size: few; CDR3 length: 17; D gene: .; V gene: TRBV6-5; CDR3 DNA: TGTGCCAGCAGTCCTTTTGCTTCGGGGTATAAGGACCAGCCCCAGCATTTT; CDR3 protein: CASSPFASGYKDQPQHF
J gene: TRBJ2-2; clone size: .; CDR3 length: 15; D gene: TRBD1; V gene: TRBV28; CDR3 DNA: TGTGCCAGCAGTTCGACAGGGGGGTCCACCGGGGAGCTGTTTTTT; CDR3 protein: CASSSTGGSTGELFF
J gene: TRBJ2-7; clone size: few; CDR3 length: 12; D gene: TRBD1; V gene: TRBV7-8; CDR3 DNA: TGTGCCACCGGACAGGGTGTCCACGAGCAGTACTTC; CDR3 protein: CATGQGVHEQYF
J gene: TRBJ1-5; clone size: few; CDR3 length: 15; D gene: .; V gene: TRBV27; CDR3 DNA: TGTGCCAGCAGTTTTCAAGGCGGGGGTTGGGGGCCCCAGCATTTT; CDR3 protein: CASSFQGGGWGPQHF
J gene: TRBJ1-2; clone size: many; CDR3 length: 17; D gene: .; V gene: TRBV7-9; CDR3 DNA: TGTGCCAGCAGCTCCTCGGGGGGGGGACACTACTCCTATGGCTACACCTTC; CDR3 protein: CASSSSGGGHYSYGYTF
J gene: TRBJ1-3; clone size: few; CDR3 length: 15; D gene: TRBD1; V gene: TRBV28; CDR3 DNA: TGTGCCAGCAGTCCCGGGACAGGGACTGGAAACACCATATATTTT; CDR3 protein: CASSPGTGTGNTIYF
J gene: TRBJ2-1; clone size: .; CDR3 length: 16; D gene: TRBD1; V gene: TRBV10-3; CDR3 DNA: TGTGCCATCAGCCCGGGACAGGGGGCTTCCCGGAATGAGCAGTTCTTC; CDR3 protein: CAISPGQGASRNEQFF
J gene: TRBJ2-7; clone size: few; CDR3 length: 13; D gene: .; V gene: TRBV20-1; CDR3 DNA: TGCAGTGTAGTAGGGGACGACTCCTACGAGCAGTACTTC; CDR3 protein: CSVVGDDSYEQYF
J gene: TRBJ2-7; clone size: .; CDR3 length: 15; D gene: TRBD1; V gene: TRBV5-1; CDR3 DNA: TGCGCCAGCAGCTCGAGGGACAGGGGATCCTACGAGCAGTACTTC; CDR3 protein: CASSSRDRGSYEQYF